This entry lists 27 T cell receptor beta chains sequenced from one sample in a study of response to subunit inactivated influenza vaccine. TCRdb re-called the RT-PCR reads through MiXCR, storing one row per CDR3 protein. The top ten hold 10% of the sample, which has 800,000 or so distinct CDR3 sequences, 21% seen once. The sequenced sample was PBMCs from blood, obtained 5 days after vaccination. The origin of the receptors is a man aged 50 to 59 who received an inactivated influenza vaccine.

This clonotype was counted between two and nine times. In nucleotides, the CDR3 is TGCAGTGCTAGAGATATGGGTTACGGAAGGGATACGCAGTATTTT. Translating it yields CSARDMGYGRDTQYF. The chain couples TRBV20-1 to TRBJ2-3, with D unresolved. Deletions cut 0 bases from V and 6 bases from J, with 16 bases between. This CDR3 has 15 amino acids. Germline CDR1 and CDR2: DFQATT and SNEGSKA (reference sequence).

A few counts support this clonotype. The CDR3 loop is CASSQHFNTEAFF. The CDR3 DNA sequence: TGTGCCAGCAGTCAACACTTTAACACTGAAGCTTTCTTT. The J gene is TRBJ1-1, the V gene TRBV12-3 or TRBV12-4; D is ambiguous. Trimming left V 5 bases short and J 2 bases short, with 9 bases between. CDR3 size: 13 residues.

This clonotype was recorded a few times. The V and J genes are TRBV5-1 and TRBJ2-2, with 7 bases matching TRBD1. The length of the CDR3 is 15 residues. V lost 4 bases and J lost 4; bases outside the gene matches: 7. Germline CDR1 is SGHRS and CDR2 is YFSETQ. The CDR3: CASSRDRASTGELFF. The CDR3 coding sequence is TGCGCCAGCAGCCGAGACAGGGCGAGCACCGGGGAGCTGTTTTTT.

V usage is TRBV7-9 and J usage is TRBJ1-4, with 10 bases matching TRBD1. V lost 8 bases to trimming and J lost 8 bases; unmatched junction nucleotides: 8. Germline loops: CDR1 SEHNR, CDR2 FQNEAQ (reference sequence). The CDR3 covers 14 residues. The CDR3: CASAQTGGLEKLFF. CDR3 DNA sequence: TGTGCCAGCGCCCAGACAGGGGGCCTCGAAAAACTGTTTTTT.

The chain couples TRBV6-5 to TRBJ1-4; tentatively, D is TRBD1 (5 bases). This CDR3 spans 14 amino acids. Germline V gives CDR1 MNHEY, CDR2 SVGAGI. Trimming cost V 0 bases and J 8 bases, with 10 bases left between them. CDR3 DNA sequence: TGTGCCAGCAGTTACTCGCCAGGGCACGAAAAACTGTTTTTT. It yields the protein CASSYSPGHEKLFF.

The chain couples TRBV20-1 to TRBJ2-3; the D is unclear. The CDR3 loop spans 11 amino acids. Germline CDR1 DFQATT, CDR2 SNEGSKA (reference sequence). Trimming took off 3 bases at V and 4 bases at J, with 5 bases between the two ends. The CDR3 coding sequence is TGCAGTGCTAGTCCTTCAGATACGCAGTATTTT. The encoded protein is CSASPSDTQYF.

The chain has TRBV30 and TRBJ2-5, with D uncertain. Trimming shortened V by 0 bases and J by 5 bases, and 4 bases separated the two germline ends. This CDR3 has 11 amino acids. Germline CDR1 reads GTSNPN; CDR2 reads SVGIG (reference sequence). The CDR3: CAWSVVETQYF. CDR3 in DNA: TGTGCCTGGAGTGTGGTTGAGACCCAGTACTTC.

The V gene is TRBV20-1, the J gene TRBJ2-5; 8 nucleotides match TRBD1. V trimming: 4 bases; J trimming: 5 bases; junction bases outside the gene matches: 9. Germline V gene sequence: CDR1 DFQATT, CDR2 SNEGSKA (reference sequence). The CDR3 consists of 14 residues. CDR3: CSATSGGAGETQYF. Written as DNA, the CDR3 is TGCAGTGCTACCTCAGGGGGCGCGGGGGAGACCCAGTACTTC.

The CDR3 sequence: CASSSGAAPTGELFF. The CDR3 nucleotides read TGTGCCAGCAGCTCAGGCGCGGCTCCAACCGGGGAGCTGTTTTTT. This rearrangement joins TRBV7-2 to TRBJ2-2, with no clear D. The V gene lost 4 bases and the J gene lost 5 bases, with 14 bases spanning the gap. Germline CDR1 SGHTA, CDR2 FQGNSA. The CDR3 length is 15 residues.

The V and J genes are TRBV6-5 and TRBJ1-2; tentative D call: TRBD1 (5 bases). Trimming pared 0 bases from V and 6 bases from J, leaving 11 bases between. CDR3 size: 14 residues. Germline CDR1 is MNHEY and CDR2 is SVGAGI. CDR3 sequence reads: CASSYSTQGDGYTF. In nucleotides, the CDR3 is TGTGCCAGCAGTTACTCGACTCAAGGGGATGGCTACACCTTC.

The gene calls are TRBV7-8 and TRBJ2-2; D remains ambiguous. The CDR3 length is 16 residues. Trimming took 7 bases from V and 1 from J, leaving 16 bases between them. In germline, CDR1 is SGHVS, CDR2 FQNEAQ. The CDR3 sequence is CASKQNFWGNTGELFF. In nucleotides, the CDR3 is TGTGCCAGCAAGCAAAATTTTTGGGGGAACACCGGGGAGCTGTTTTTT.

This clonotype has a count of ten or more. The chain has TRBV12-3 or TRBV12-4 and TRBJ1-5, with 7 positions matching TRBD1. This CDR3 comprises 15 residues. V was clipped by 6 bases and J by 0 bases; unmatched bases: 5. CDR3 in amino acids: CASSGDSLSNQPQHF. For the CDR3, the DNA is TGTGCCAGCAGCGGGGACAGCCTTAGCAATCAGCCCCAGCATTTT.

This sequence joins TRBV5-6 and TRBJ2-7; D is uncertain. CDR1 and CDR2 (germline): SGHDT, YYEEEE. The CDR3 covers 13 residues. Trimming cost V 2 bases and J 2 bases, with 8 bases left between them. CDR3 residues: CASSFAPAYEQYF. CDR3 nucleotide sequence: TGTGCCAGCAGCTTCGCGCCTGCCTACGAGCAGTACTTC.

The rearrangement links TRBV9 to TRBJ2-3; weak D call: TRBD1 (5 bases). The germline V gene has CDR1 SGDLS and CDR2 YYNGEE. V was trimmed by 6 bases and J by 2 bases, leaving 13 bases between them. CDR3 size: 14 residues. CDR3 sequence: CASKGKDTTDTQYF. CDR3 DNA: TGTGCCAGCAAGGGGAAAGACACCACAGATACGCAGTATTTT.

The chain combines TRBV2 with TRBJ1-2; maybe TRBD1 (5 bases). The V end lost 3 bases, the J end lost 4 bases, and 12 bases lay between the germline ends. Germline V gives CDR1 SNHLY, CDR2 FYNNEI. The CDR3 length is 14 residues. CDR3 sequence reads: CASSDGGLVYGYTF. CDR3 nucleotides: TGTGCCAGCAGTGATGGGGGTCTCGTCTATGGCTACACCTTC.

Only a few counts were recorded for this clonotype. The chain uses TRBV4-2 and TRBJ2-7, with TRBD2 matching 13 bases. Per the germline V gene, CDR1 is LGHNA and CDR2 is YNFKEQ. The length of the CDR3 is 15 residues. With V trimmed by 2 bases and J by 6 bases, 4 bases remained unmatched. The CDR3 sequence: CASSQTSGRAAEQYF. DNA for the CDR3: TGTGCCAGCAGCCAAACTAGCGGGAGGGCCGCCGAGCAGTACTTC.

The chain is built from TRBV6-4 and TRBJ2-1; D call uncertain. This CDR3 has 13 amino acids. V was shortened by 8 bases and J by 3 bases, with 11 bases between the two germline ends. The germline gives CDR1 MRHNA, CDR2 SNTAGT. CDR3 in DNA: TGTGCCAGCCGACTCAAGAACTACAATGAGCAGTTCTTC. It specifies CASRLKNYNEQFF.

The chain has TRBV24-1 and TRBJ2-1, with 10 bases aligning to TRBD2. The CDR3 is 16 residues long. J was trimmed by 2 bases and V by 5 bases; bases with no gene match: 5. Germline loops: CDR1 KGHDR, CDR2 SFDVKD. The CDR3 spells CATSAGTSAAYNEQFF. CDR3 bases: TGTGCCACCAGTGCCGGGACTAGCGCCGCCTACAATGAGCAGTTCTTC.

This clonotype was counted only a few times. The J gene is TRBJ2-5, the V gene TRBV7-9; 11 bases are shared with TRBD1. Germline V gene sequence: CDR1 SEHNR, CDR2 FQNEAQ (reference sequence). The V segment lost 5 bases and the J segment 2 bases; nucleotides outside the gene matches: 10. This CDR3 has 17 amino acids. The chain's CDR3 is CASSRPPGTGGQETQYF. DNA for the CDR3: TGTGCCAGCAGCCGACCCCCCGGGACAGGGGGACAAGAGACCCAGTACTTC.

V is TRBV5-1 and J is TRBJ2-5; 13 bases are a match to TRBD2. Germline V gene sequence: CDR1 SGHRS, CDR2 YFSETQ. The CDR3 consists of 17 residues. Unmatched junction bases numbered 7, after V lost 2 bases and J lost 3 bases. This chain's CDR3 is CASSFGTSGTGEETQYF. CDR3 bases: TGCGCCAGCAGCTTTGGGACTAGCGGGACTGGTGAAGAGACCCAGTACTTC.

V usage is TRBV10-3 and J usage is TRBJ2-7, with 11 bases identical to TRBD1. V gave up 11 bases and J gave up 2 bases; unmatched junction bases: 8. CDR1 and CDR2 from the germline V gene are ENHRY and SYGVKD. The CDR3 has 14 amino acids. CDR3: CASSDRGLPYEQYF. DNA for the CDR3: TGTGCCTCATCGGACAGGGGGCTCCCCTACGAGCAGTACTTC.

This chain joins TRBV5-6 and TRBJ2-7; 9 nucleotides line up with TRBD1. The germline V gene encodes CDR1 SGHDT and CDR2 YYEEEE. The CDR3 sequence is 14 residues long. V was pared by 6 bases and J by 2 bases, with 6 bases of the junction left unmatched. The CDR3 protein is CASNTGTGTYEQYF. The DNA for the CDR3 is TGTGCCAGCAACACCGGGACAGGGACCTACGAGCAGTACTTC.

V is TRBV20-1 and J is TRBJ2-7; TRBD2 agrees at 7 bases. Germline CDR1 DFQATT, CDR2 SNEGSKA (reference sequence). The V and J ends lost 0 bases and 6 bases, in that order; junction bases with no gene match: 8. The CDR3 contains 14 residues. The CDR3, as DNA: TGCAGTGCTAGAGACGGCGGGAGTGGAGTCGAGCAGTACTTC. It specifies CSARDGGSGVEQYF.

The chain recombines TRBV3-1 with TRBJ2-1; 11 nucleotides align to TRBD1. V lost 4 bases to trimming and J lost 7 bases; unmatched junction nucleotides: 12. Germline assignment: CDR1 LGHDT and CDR2 YNNKEL (reference sequence). CDR3 length: 17 residues. The CDR3 DNA follows: TGTGCCAGCAGCCCTTCTCGCGGGACAGGGGGTTGGAATGAGCAGTTCTTC. Translating gives CASSPSRGTGGWNEQFF.

CDR3 DNA: TGCAGCGTTGAGGGGGGAGCGGGAGCTGGGGATGAGCAGTTCTTC. Amino acid sequence: CSVEGGAGAGDEQFF. The J gene is TRBJ2-1, the V gene TRBV29-1, with 8 bases lining up with TRBD2. CDR3 length: 15 residues. CDR1 and CDR2 from the germline V gene are SQVTM and ANQGSEA. Trimming at V came to 3 bases and at J to 8 bases, leaving 12 bases not matched to a gene.

This clonotype has just a few counts. The chain combines TRBV15 with TRBJ2-1; a possible D gene is TRBD1 (6 bases). V was cut by 8 bases and J by 6 bases, with 17 bases left in between. CDR1 LNHNV and CDR2 YYDKDF come from the germline V gene (reference sequence). This CDR3 comprises 14 residues. CDR3 loop: CATRSWQGTNEQFF. The CDR3 DNA sequence: TGTGCCACCCGATCATGGCAGGGGACCAATGAGCAGTTCTTC.

Ten or more counts support this clonotype. This sequence joins TRBV20-1 and TRBJ2-7; possibly TRBD1 for D (5 bases). The CDR3 is made up of 13 amino acids. Germline CDR1 DFQATT, CDR2 SNEGSKA (reference sequence). With 6 bases removed from V and 0 bases from J, the gap between germline ends came to 12 bases. CDR3 residues: CSATGPSSYEQYF. In DNA form, the CDR3 reads TGCAGTGCCACAGGTCCGAGCTCCTACGAGCAGTACTTC.